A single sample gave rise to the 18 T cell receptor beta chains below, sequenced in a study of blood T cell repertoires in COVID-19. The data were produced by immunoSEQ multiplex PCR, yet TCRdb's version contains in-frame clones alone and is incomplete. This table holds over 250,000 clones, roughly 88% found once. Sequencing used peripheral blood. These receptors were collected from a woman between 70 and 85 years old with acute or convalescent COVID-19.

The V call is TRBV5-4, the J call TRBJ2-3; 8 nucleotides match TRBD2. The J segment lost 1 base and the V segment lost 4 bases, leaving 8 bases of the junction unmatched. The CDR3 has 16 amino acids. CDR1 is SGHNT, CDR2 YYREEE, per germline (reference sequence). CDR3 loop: CASSGIAGRGTDTQYF. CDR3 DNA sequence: TGTGCCAGCAGCGGGATAGCGGGGCGGGGCACAGATACGCAGTATTTT.

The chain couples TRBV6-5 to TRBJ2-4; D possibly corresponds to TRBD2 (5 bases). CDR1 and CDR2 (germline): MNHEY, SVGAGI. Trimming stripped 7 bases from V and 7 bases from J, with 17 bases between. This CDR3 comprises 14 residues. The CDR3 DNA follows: TGTGCCAGCACCGACCTAGGACTTTCGAACATTCAGTACTTC. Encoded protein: CASTDLGLSNIQYF.

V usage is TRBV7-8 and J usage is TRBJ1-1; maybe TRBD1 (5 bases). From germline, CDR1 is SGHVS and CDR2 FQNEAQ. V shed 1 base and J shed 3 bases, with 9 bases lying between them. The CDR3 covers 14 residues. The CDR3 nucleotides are TGTGCCAGCAGCTTAGTGGGGGGGGACACTGAAGCTTTCTTT. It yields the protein CASSLVGGDTEAFF.

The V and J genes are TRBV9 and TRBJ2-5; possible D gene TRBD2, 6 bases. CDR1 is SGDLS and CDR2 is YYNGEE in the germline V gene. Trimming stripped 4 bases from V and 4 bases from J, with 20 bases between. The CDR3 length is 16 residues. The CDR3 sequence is CASSPRWVEGTETQYF. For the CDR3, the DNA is TGTGCCAGCAGCCCTAGGTGGGTGGAGGGGACAGAGACCCAGTACTTC.

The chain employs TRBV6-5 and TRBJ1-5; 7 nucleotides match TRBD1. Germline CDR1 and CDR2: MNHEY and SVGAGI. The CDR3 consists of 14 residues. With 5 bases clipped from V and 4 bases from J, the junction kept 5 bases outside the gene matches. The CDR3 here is CASSRQGSNQPQHF. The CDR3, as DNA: TGTGCCAGCAGTCGACAGGGCTCTAATCAGCCCCAGCATTTT.

The DNA of the CDR3 is TGTGCCAGCAGCTTGGCTTCGCGGGGCAGGGACGGGATCTTTCGCGAGCAGTACTTC. This encodes CASSLASRGRDGIFREQYF. This chain joins TRBV7-8 and TRBJ2-7; TRBD2 might be the D (6 bases). Trimming removed 3 bases from V and 6 bases from J, with 30 bases in between. In germline, CDR1 is SGHVS, CDR2 FQNEAQ. The CDR3 spans 19 residues.

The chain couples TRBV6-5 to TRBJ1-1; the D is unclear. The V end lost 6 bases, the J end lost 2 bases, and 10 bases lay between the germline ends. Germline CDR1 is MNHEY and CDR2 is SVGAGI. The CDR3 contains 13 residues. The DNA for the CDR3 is TGTGCCAGCAGCCCCCATCAAAACACTGAAGCTTTCTTT. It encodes CASSPHQNTEAFF.

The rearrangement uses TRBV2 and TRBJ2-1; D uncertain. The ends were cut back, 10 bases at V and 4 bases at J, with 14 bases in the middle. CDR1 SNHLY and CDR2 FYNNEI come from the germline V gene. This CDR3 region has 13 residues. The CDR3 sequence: CAILEVQYNEQFF. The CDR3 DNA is TGTGCCATCTTGGAAGTACAGTACAATGAGCAGTTCTTC.

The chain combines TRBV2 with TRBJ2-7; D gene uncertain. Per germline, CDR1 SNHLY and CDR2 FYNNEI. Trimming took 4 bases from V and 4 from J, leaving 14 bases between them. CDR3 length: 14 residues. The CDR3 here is CASSAAGRIYEQYF. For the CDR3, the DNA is TGTGCCAGCAGTGCGGCTGGCAGGATATACGAGCAGTACTTC. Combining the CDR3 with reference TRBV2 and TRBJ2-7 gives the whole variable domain EPEVTQTPSHQVTQMGQEVILRCVPISNHLYFYWYRQILGQKVEFLVSFYNNEISEKSEIFDDQFSVERPDGSNFTLKIRSTKLEDSAMYFCASSAAGRIYEQYFGPGTRLTVT.

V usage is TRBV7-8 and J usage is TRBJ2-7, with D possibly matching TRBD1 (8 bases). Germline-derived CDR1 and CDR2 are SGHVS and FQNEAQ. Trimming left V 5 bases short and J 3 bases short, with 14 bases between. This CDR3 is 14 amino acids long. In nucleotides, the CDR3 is TGTGCCAGCAGCGTACAGGGGGGGAACTACGAGCAGTACTTC. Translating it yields CASSVQGGNYEQYF.

The CDR3 sequence is CASSYGRQGDYTF. The CDR3 bases are TGTGCCAGCAGTTACGGGAGACAGGGGGACTACACCTTC. The chain has TRBV6-5 and TRBJ1-2, with 9 bases that match TRBD1. The V and J ends lost 2 bases and 10 bases, in that order; junction bases with no gene match: 5. CDR1 and CDR2 from the germline V gene are MNHEY and SVGAGI. The length of the CDR3 is 13 residues.

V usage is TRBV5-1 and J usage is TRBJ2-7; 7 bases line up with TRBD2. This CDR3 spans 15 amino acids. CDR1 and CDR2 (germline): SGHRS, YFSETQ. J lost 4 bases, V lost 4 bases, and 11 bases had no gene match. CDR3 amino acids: CASSERGDQAYEQYF. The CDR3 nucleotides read TGCGCCAGCAGCGAACGGGGGGATCAGGCATACGAGCAGTACTTC.

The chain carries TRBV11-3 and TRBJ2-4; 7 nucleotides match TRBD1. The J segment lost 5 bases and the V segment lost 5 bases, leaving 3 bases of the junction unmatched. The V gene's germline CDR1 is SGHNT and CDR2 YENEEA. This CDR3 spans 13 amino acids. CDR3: CASSRGTENIQYF. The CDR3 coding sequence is TGTGCCAGCAGCCGTGGGACAGAAAACATTCAGTACTTC.

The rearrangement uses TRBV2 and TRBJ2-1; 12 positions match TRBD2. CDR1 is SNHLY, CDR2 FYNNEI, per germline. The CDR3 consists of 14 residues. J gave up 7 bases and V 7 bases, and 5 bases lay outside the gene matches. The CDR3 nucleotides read TGTGCCAGCAACGGACTAGCGGGGAAGAATGAGCAGTTCTTC. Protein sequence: CASNGLAGKNEQFF.

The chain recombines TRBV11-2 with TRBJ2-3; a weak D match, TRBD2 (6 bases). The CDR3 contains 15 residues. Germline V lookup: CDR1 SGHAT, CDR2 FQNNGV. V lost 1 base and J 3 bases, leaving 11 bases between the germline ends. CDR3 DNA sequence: TGTGCCAGCAGCTTAGGAGGGACTTATACAGATACGCAGTATTTT. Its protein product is CASSLGGTYTDTQYF.

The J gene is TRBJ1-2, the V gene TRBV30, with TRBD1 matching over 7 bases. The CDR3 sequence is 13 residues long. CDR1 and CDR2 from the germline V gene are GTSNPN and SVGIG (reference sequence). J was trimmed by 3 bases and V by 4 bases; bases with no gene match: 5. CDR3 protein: CAWIDREHYGYTF. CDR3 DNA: TGTGCCTGGATAGACAGGGAGCACTATGGCTACACCTTC.

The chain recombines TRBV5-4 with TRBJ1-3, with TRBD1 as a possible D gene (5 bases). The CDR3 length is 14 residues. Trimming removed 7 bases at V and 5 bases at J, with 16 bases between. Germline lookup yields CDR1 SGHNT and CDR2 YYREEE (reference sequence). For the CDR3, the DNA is TGTGCCAGCGGAGAGTCGGGGACTAGAAACACCATATATTTT. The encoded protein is CASGESGTRNTIYF.

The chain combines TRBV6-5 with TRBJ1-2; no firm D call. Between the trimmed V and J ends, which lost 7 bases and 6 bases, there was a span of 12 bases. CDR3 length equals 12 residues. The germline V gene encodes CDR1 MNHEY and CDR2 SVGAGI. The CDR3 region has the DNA TGTGCCAGCACTAGGAGGGCGGATGGCTACACCTTC. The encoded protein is CASTRRADGYTF.